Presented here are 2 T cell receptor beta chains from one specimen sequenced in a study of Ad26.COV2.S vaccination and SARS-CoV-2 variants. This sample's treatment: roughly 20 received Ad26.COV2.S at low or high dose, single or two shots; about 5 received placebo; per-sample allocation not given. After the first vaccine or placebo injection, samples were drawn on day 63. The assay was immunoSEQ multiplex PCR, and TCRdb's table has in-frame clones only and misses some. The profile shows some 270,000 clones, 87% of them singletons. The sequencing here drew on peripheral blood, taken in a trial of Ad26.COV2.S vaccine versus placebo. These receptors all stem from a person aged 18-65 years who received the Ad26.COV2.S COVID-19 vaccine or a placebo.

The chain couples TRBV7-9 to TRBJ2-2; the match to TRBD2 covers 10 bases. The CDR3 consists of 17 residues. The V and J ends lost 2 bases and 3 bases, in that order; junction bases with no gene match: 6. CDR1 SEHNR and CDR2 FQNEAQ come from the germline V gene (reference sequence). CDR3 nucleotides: TGTGCCAGCAGCTTACCAGCGGGGGGGTTATACACCGGGGAGCTGTTTTTT. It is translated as CASSLPAGGLYTGELFF.

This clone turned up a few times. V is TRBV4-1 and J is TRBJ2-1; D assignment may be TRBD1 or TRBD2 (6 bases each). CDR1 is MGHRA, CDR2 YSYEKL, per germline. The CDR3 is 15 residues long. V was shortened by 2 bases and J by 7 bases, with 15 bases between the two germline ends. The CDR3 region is CASSQLLTGRNEQFF. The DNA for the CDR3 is TGCGCCAGCAGCCAACTTCTTACAGGGAGGAATGAGCAGTTCTTC.